These 5 T cell receptor beta chains originate from one sample sequenced in a study of T cell changes during pregnancy in multiple sclerosis (dated by TCRdb to between 2017 and 2020). Libraries were made using the immunoSEQ multiplex PCR assay. The clones in this table, taken by TCRdb from immuneACCESS, are in-frame only. Not every clone is retained; where verified, under half of the shortfall comes from an unresolved V gene, and the cause of the rest is unknown. In this sample the table shows 30,000 to 35,000 clones, 85% to 90% of which occur a single time. Jointly, the top ten make up roughly 0.58% of the sample. The sequenced sample was CD4+ T cells from peripheral blood mononuclear cells, obtained in the third trimester of pregnancy. The receptor set was obtained from a female donor in good health, enrolled as a control in a pregnancy study.

The J gene is TRBJ2-7, the V gene TRBV7-6, with TRBD2 matching 12 bases. This CDR3 contains 17 residues. Germline V gene data show CDR1 as SGHVS and CDR2 as FNYEAQ. Unmatched junction bases numbered 10, after V lost 5 bases and J lost 2 bases. The CDR3 region is CASSARGTSGSTYEQYF. In DNA, the CDR3 is TGTGCCAGCAGCGCCAGGGGGACTAGCGGGTCCACCTACGAGCAGTACTTC.

V usage is TRBV10-3 and J usage is TRBJ2-1; 8 bases line up with TRBD2. Germline values: CDR1 ENHRY, CDR2 SYGVKD. The CDR3 runs to 15 residues. Trimming removed 3 bases from V and 2 bases from J; junction bases left unmatched: 3. CDR3 sequence reads: CAISELAETYNEQFF. The CDR3 nucleotides read TGTGCCATCAGTGAACTAGCGGAAACCTACAATGAGCAGTTCTTC.

The chain has TRBV5-6 and TRBJ1-6; D possibly corresponds to TRBD1 (5 bases). CDR1 is SGHDT, CDR2 YYEEEE, per germline. The V and J ends lost 0 bases and 11 bases respectively, with 6 bases between them. The length of the CDR3 is 12 residues. This CDR3 is CASSLVGPPLHF. Written as DNA, the CDR3 is TGTGCCAGCAGCTTGGTGGGGCCACCCCTCCACTTT. Variable domain in full (rest from reference TRBV5-6 and TRBJ1-6): DAGVTQSPTHLIKTRGQQVTLRCSPKSGHDTVSWYQQALGQGPQFIFQYYEEEERQRGNFPDRFSGHQFPNYSSELNVNALLLGDSALYLCASSLVGPPLHFGNGTRLTVT.

The chain employs TRBV19 and TRBJ2-2; TRBD2 matches at 12 bases. This CDR3 comprises 16 residues. With 4 bases clipped from V and 5 bases from J, the junction kept 5 bases outside the gene matches. The germline CDR1 and CDR2 sequences are LNHDA and SQIVND (reference sequence). The CDR3 sequence is CASSKRTSGITGELFF. The CDR3 DNA follows: TGTGCCAGTAGTAAGAGGACTAGCGGGATTACCGGGGAGCTGTTTTTT.

The CDR3 sequence: CASRRDSLSYEAFF. CDR3 DNA: TGTGCCAGCAGGCGGGACTCCCTGTCTTATGAAGCTTTCTTT. V and J are TRBV7-2 and TRBJ1-1; a weak D match, TRBD1 (5 bases). CDR3 size: 14 residues. Trimming pared 6 bases from V and 7 bases from J, leaving 18 bases between. Germline V gene data show CDR1 as SGHTA and CDR2 as FQGNSA.